A single sample gave rise to the 21 T cell receptor beta chains below, sequenced in a study of T cell responses to AZD1222 COVID-19 vaccine. Produced via immunoSEQ multiplex PCR; TCRdb's table is partial and in-frame only. The sample has roughly 130,000 clones, 70% to 90% seen once. The sequenced sample was peripheral blood, obtained on day 0 of AZD1222 vaccination. The receptors were gathered from an adult in good health.

This clone was observed a handful of times. Here the CDR3 DNA reads TGTGCCAGTAGTTTCTCGGCGTTGAACACCGGGGAGCTGTTTTTT. As protein: CASSFSALNTGELFF. The chain is built from TRBV19 and TRBJ2-2, with D hard to call. The CDR3 contains 15 residues. Trimming removed 5 bases from V and 1 base from J, with 11 bases in between. The V gene's germline CDR1 is LNHDA and CDR2 SQIVND (reference sequence).

The gene calls are TRBV6-1 and TRBJ1-5, with D possibly being TRBD1 (5 bases). CDR1 and CDR2 (germline): MNHNS, SASEGT. This CDR3 has 17 residues. V lost 4 bases and J lost 2, with 18 bases in between. The CDR3 sequence is CASSAGGLGFGNQPQHF. CDR3 nucleotides: TGTGCCAGCAGTGCTGGGGGGTTAGGGTTTGGCAATCAGCCCCAGCATTTT.

The V call is TRBV19, the J call TRBJ1-2, with D perhaps TRBD1 (5 bases). This CDR3 contains 13 residues. CDR1 and CDR2 from the germline V gene are LNHDA and SQIVND (reference sequence). V lost 3 bases, J lost 4 bases, and 9 bases lay in between. CDR3 sequence (DNA): TGTGCCAGTAGTATCACGGGGGGCTATGGCTACACCTTC. Protein sequence: CASSITGGYGYTF.

This chain links TRBV5-4 with TRBJ2-7; TRBD2 matches 7 bases. This CDR3 spans 15 amino acids. Unmatched junction bases numbered 14, after V lost 6 bases and J lost 5 bases. CDR1 SGHNT and CDR2 YYREEE come from the germline V gene (reference sequence). Written as DNA, the CDR3 is TGTGCCAGCAACTTAGAAAGCGGGGACCTCAACGAGCAGTACTTC. This sequence encodes CASNLESGDLNEQYF.

V and J are TRBV7-3 and TRBJ2-5, with D uncertain. Germline V gene sequence: CDR1 SGHTA, CDR2 FQGTGA. V lost 5 bases to trimming and J lost 5 bases, with 12 bases between them. The CDR3 runs 13 residues. The CDR3 sequence: CASSTTPFETQYF. CDR3 nucleotides: TGTGCCAGCAGCACTACACCGTTTGAGACCCAGTACTTC.

The rearrangement uses TRBV3-1 (or the pseudogene TRBV3-2) and TRBJ2-7, with 8 nucleotides matching TRBD2. This CDR3 has 15 residues. CDR1 LGHDT and CDR2 YNNKEL come from the germline V gene (reference sequence). Germline trimming cut 4 bases from V and 3 bases from J; bases unmatched to any gene: 8. The CDR3, as DNA: TGTGCCAGCAGCCCCTCGGGGGGGACTAGCTACGAGCAGTACTTC. Translating gives CASSPSGGTSYEQYF.

A note on this clone: The DNA is left out, because the CDR3 cannot be placed on it with certainty; the CDR3 is given as TCRdb lists it. V is TRBV30 and J is TRBJ1-2; the D call in the table, TRBD1, was not verified against the DNA. Germline CDR1 GTSNPN, CDR2 SVGIG (reference sequence). The CDR3 has 15 residues if both end residues are counted. The CDR3 spells CAWSSSGRGTYGYTF.

The rearrangement uses TRBV5-1 and TRBJ2-5; D is possibly TRBD1 or TRBD2 (5 bases each). V lost 4 bases to trimming and J lost 5 bases, with 12 bases between them. CDR3 size: 13 residues. The germline CDR1 and CDR2 sequences are SGHRS and YFSETQ. The CDR3, as DNA: TGCGCCAGCAGCCCTAGCTGGGGGGAGACCCAGTACTTC. Its protein product is CASSPSWGETQYF.

The chain has TRBV4-3 and TRBJ2-2; no definite D call. CDR1 is LGHNA, CDR2 YSLEER, per germline. Trimming cost V 5 bases and J 5 bases, with 15 bases left between them. The CDR3 runs 15 residues. Written as DNA, the CDR3 is TGCGCCAGCAGCGCGGTGCTCAGAAGGACCGGGGAGCTGTTTTTT. Translating gives CASSAVLRRTGELFF.

This clone was found once. The V call is TRBV7-3, the J call TRBJ2-2; no clear D gene. The germline V gene has CDR1 SGHTA and CDR2 FQGTGA. The CDR3 is 13 residues long. Trimming took 5 bases from V and 7 from J, leaving 11 bases between them. The CDR3 nucleotides read TGTGCCAGCAGCCCCTCCCTGGACGGGGAGCTGTTTTTT. Translating gives CASSPSLDGELFF. The full variable domain, its missing parts supplied by reference TRBV7-3 and TRBJ2-2, is GAGVSQTPSNKVTEKGKYVELRCDPISGHTALYWYRQSLGQGPEFLIYFQGTGAADDSGLPNDRFFAVRPEGSVSTLKIQRTERGDSAVYLCASSPSLDGELFFGEGSRLTVL.

The chain couples TRBV7-3 to TRBJ1-2; 8 bases align to TRBD1. With V trimmed by 5 bases and J by 5 bases, 10 bases remained unmatched. The CDR3 runs to 15 residues. Per germline, CDR1 SGHTA and CDR2 FQGTGA. The CDR3 is CASSAWDRHRYGYTF. The CDR3 DNA reads TGTGCCAGCAGCGCGTGGGACAGGCACAGGTATGGCTACACCTTC.

The chain carries TRBV5-1 and TRBJ2-1, with 8 bases fitting TRBD2. CDR3 length equals 16 residues. V lost 5 bases and J lost 7; bases outside the gene matches: 14. CDR1 SGHRS and CDR2 YFSETQ come from the germline V gene. This CDR3 is CASRGAGGAPSNEQFF. CDR3 in DNA: TGCGCCAGCAGGGGCGCGGGGGGCGCACCGAGTAATGAGCAGTTCTTC.

J is TRBJ1-1 and V is TRBV11-3; D may be TRBD1 (6 bases). The ends were cut back, 0 bases at V and 1 base at J, with 9 bases in the middle. The germline CDR1 and CDR2 sequences are SGHNT and YENEEA. The CDR3 spans 15 residues. CDR3 in amino acids: CASSLDGGRNTEAFF. The CDR3 coding sequence is TGTGCCAGCAGCTTAGACGGGGGCCGGAACACTGAAGCTTTCTTT.

This chain uses TRBV5-6 with TRBJ1-3, with D perhaps matching TRBD1 (6 bases). The CDR3 contains 19 residues. Per the germline V gene, CDR1 is SGHDT and CDR2 is YYEEEE. Trimming took 2 bases from V and 5 from J, leaving 26 bases between them. CDR3 nucleotides: TGTGCCAGCAGCTTAGAATGGGGGCCTCGCCTCTCATACCGAAACACCATATATTTT. It translates to CASSLEWGPRLSYRNTIYF.

V usage is TRBV6-6 and J usage is TRBJ2-1; possible D gene TRBD1, 5 bases. Trimming left V 0 bases short and J 12 bases short, with 12 bases between. Germline loops: CDR1 MNHNY, CDR2 SVGAGI (reference sequence). CDR3 length: 13 amino acids. In DNA, the CDR3 is TGTGCCAGCAGTTACTCGGGGCAGCGAGGGCAGTTCTTC. Protein product: CASSYSGQRGQFF.

V usage is TRBV19 and J usage is TRBJ1-1; 10 bases are shared with TRBD1. The V gene's germline CDR1 is LNHDA and CDR2 SQIVND (reference sequence). J was trimmed by 5 bases and V by 8 bases; bases with no gene match: 5. This CDR3 spans 13 amino acids. This CDR3 is CASRDRGRTEAFF. The DNA for the CDR3 is TGTGCCAGTCGGGACAGGGGTCGGACTGAAGCTTTCTTT.

V is TRBV11-3 and J is TRBJ2-1, with TRBD2 matching over 14 bases. Germline CDR1 reads SGHNT; CDR2 reads YENEEA. CDR3 length: 13 residues. J gave up 13 bases and V 4 bases, and 3 bases lay outside the gene matches. Here the CDR3 DNA reads TGTGCCAGCAGCTCCGGACTAGCGGGGGGACAGTTCTTC. Protein product: CASSSGLAGGQFF.

The genes are TRBV11-3 and TRBJ1-4; D unresolved. Germline lookup yields CDR1 SGHNT and CDR2 YENEEA. CDR3 length: 17 amino acids. Trimming pared 5 bases from V and 0 bases from J, leaving 16 bases between. CDR3 sequence: CASSQTLGTATNEKLFF. CDR3 in DNA: TGTGCCAGCAGCCAGACCTTAGGCACCGCAACTAATGAAAAACTGTTTTTT.

This chain joins TRBV5-1 and TRBJ1-6, with D possibly matching TRBD1 (5 bases). CDR1 SGHRS and CDR2 YFSETQ come from the germline V gene. This CDR3 contains 13 residues. The V end lost 7 bases, the J end lost 8 bases, and 13 bases lay between the germline ends. The CDR3, as DNA: TGCGCCAGCTCTCAGGGATCGGATTCACCCCTCCACTTT. Residues: CASSQGSDSPLHF.

This chain uses TRBV11-2 with TRBJ2-7, with 8 bases identical to TRBD2. The CDR3 consists of 15 residues. Germline trimming cut 5 bases from V and 2 bases from J; bases unmatched to any gene: 8. Germline V gives CDR1 SGHAT, CDR2 FQNNGV. The CDR3 bases are TGTGCCAGCAGCCCCCAGCCGGGACTAGCCTACGAGCAGTACTTC. It encodes CASSPQPGLAYEQYF.

On this clone: This CDR3 is also generated by other DNA sequences in the sample. This chain joins TRBV19 and TRBJ2-5, with TRBD2 matching 15 bases. The length of the CDR3 is 18 residues. Losses at the gene ends were 3 bases for V and 5 bases for J; bases not matched to a gene: 10. Germline V lookup: CDR1 LNHDA, CDR2 SQIVND (reference sequence). CDR3 loop: CASSMGLAGGRSGETQYF. Here the CDR3 DNA reads TGTGCCAGTAGTATGGGACTAGCGGGAGGTCGATCGGGGGAGACCCAGTACTTC.